The source of this T cell receptor (beta chain) is a study of shared clonotypes between healthy human individuals. V was pared by 2 bases and J by 6 bases, with 8 bases between. The CDR3 sequence is 13 residues long. Germline lookup yields CDR1 MNHNS and CDR2 SASEGT. Data came from immunoSEQ multiplex PCR; TCRdb stores just in-frame clones and leaves some out. This sample has 1.4 million to 1.5 million clones, with 96% found just once. The gene calls are TRBV6-1 and TRBJ1-5; D not certain. This sequence originates from a man aged 30 to 45 in good health. The specimen sequenced was naive CD4+ T cells sorted from blood. As for subset: CD45RA+ positively selected. CDR3 region: CASSELQAQPQHF. Here the CDR3 DNA reads TGTGCCAGCAGTGAATTGCAGGCTCAGCCCCAGCATTTT.